Detailed here is one T cell receptor beta chain. Isolated per sample were at least 6 million PBMCs. This entry belongs to a study of blood T cells in healthy people across ages. Germline V gene data show CDR1 as DFQATT and CDR2 as SNEGSKA (reference sequence). V lost 3 bases to trimming and J lost 7 bases, with 12 bases between them. CDR3 length: 12 amino acids. A sample-barcoded 5' primer and a J-beta primer mix were used in a second PCR of roughly 6 to 12 cycles. TCRdb ran MiXCR on the 5' RACE reads and lists one entry per CDR3 protein. The data show hundreds of thousands of distinct CDR3 sequences, 40% to 50% seen once.

The chain has TRBV20-1 and TRBJ1-1; D not certain. Sequencing input: blood. The sequence was collected from a man aged 80 or over in good health. Written as DNA, the CDR3 is TGCAGTGCTAGTCTCCTGGATGATGAAGCTTTCTTT. As protein: CSASLLDDEAFF.